These 13 T cell receptor beta chains came from one sample sequenced in a study of cytotoxic CD8 clonotypes in ibrutinib-treated CLL. TCRdb's table, derived via immunoSEQ multiplex PCR, lists solely in-frame clones and lacks some. Of about 300,000 clones listed, 65% to 85% are singletons. The specimen was PBMCs, collected at disease progression, from a patient treated with ibrutinib. All receptors derive from a human donor with chronic lymphocytic leukemia.

This rearrangement joins TRBV4-1 to TRBJ1-6, with a tentative D call TRBD1 (5 bases). Trimming took 0 bases from V and 9 from J, leaving 15 bases between them. CDR1 is MGHRA and CDR2 is YSYEKL in the germline V gene. This CDR3 is built from 16 residues. This CDR3 reads CASSQEGGVRISPLHF. The CDR3 DNA reads as TGCGCCAGCAGCCAAGAGGGAGGGGTGAGAATTTCACCCCTCCACTTT.

The gene calls are TRBV14 and TRBJ1-3; D call uncertain. Trimming removed 0 bases at V and 0 bases at J, with 9 bases between. Germline CDR1 is SGHDN and CDR2 is FVKESK. This CDR3 spans 16 amino acids. This CDR3 is CASSQDLPVSGNTIYF. Written as DNA, the CDR3 is TGTGCCAGCAGCCAAGATCTTCCGGTCTCTGGAAACACCATATATTTT.

The chain employs TRBV11-2 and TRBJ2-2; TRBD2 agrees at 7 bases. This CDR3 has 17 residues. Germline V gives CDR1 SGHAT, CDR2 FQNNGV. V lost 0 bases to trimming and J lost 5 bases; unmatched junction nucleotides: 9. The CDR3 spells CASSLDSGSSGTGELFF. In nucleotides, the CDR3 is TGTGCCAGCAGCTTAGATAGCGGTAGTAGCGGGACCGGGGAGCTGTTTTTT.

The chain couples TRBV11-2 to TRBJ1-2; D gene unclear. The CDR3 sequence is 12 residues long. Germline CDR1 is SGHAT and CDR2 is FQNNGV. Trimming removed 6 bases at V and 7 bases at J, with 12 bases between. CDR3 region: CASSENFAGYTF. The DNA for the CDR3 is TGTGCCAGCAGTGAAAACTTCGCTGGCTACACCTTC.

This rearrangement joins TRBV11-2 to TRBJ2-7; 8 bases are shared with TRBD1. This CDR3 comprises 15 residues. The germline gives CDR1 SGHAT, CDR2 FQNNGV. J gave up 2 bases and V 1 base, and 4 bases lay outside the gene matches. As DNA, the CDR3 is TGTGCCAGCAGCTTAGCGGCACAGGGGGCCTACGAGCAGTACTTC. It yields the protein CASSLAAQGAYEQYF.

This rearrangement joins TRBV2 to TRBJ1-5; D is perhaps TRBD1 (5 bases). V lost 4 bases and J lost 0, with 16 bases in between. The CDR3 is 17 residues long. Germline CDR1 SNHLY, CDR2 FYNNEI. The CDR3 DNA reads as TGTGCCAGCAGTGGCAGGGTAGGAACTTATAGCAATCAGCCCCAGCATTTT. Encoded protein: CASSGRVGTYSNQPQHF.

The chain combines TRBV28 with TRBJ1-1; tentatively, D is TRBD1 (5 bases). The CDR3 length is 16 residues. Germline CDR1 MDHEN, CDR2 SYDVKM. V lost 3 bases and J lost 0, with 14 bases in between. CDR3 in amino acids: CASSFRWQDMNTEAFF. The CDR3 DNA sequence: TGTGCCAGCAGTTTTAGATGGCAGGACATGAACACTGAAGCTTTCTTT.

The chain links TRBV13 to TRBJ2-5; TRBD1 might be the D (6 bases). Trimming removed 0 bases at V and 2 bases at J, with 10 bases between. The CDR3 consists of 15 residues. CDR1 PRHDT and CDR2 FYEKMQ come from the germline V gene (reference sequence). CDR3 sequence (DNA): TGTGCCAGCAGCTTAGGGTGGACAGCACAAGAGACCCAGTACTTC. Translated: CASSLGWTAQETQYF.

V and J are TRBV4-3 and TRBJ2-7; possible D gene TRBD2, 5 bases. Trimming removed 2 bases from V and 7 bases from J, with 12 bases in between. The germline CDR1 and CDR2 sequences are LGHNA and YSLEER. CDR3 length: 13 residues. The CDR3 nucleotides are TGCGCCAGCAGCCAACGGCCGGGAAGGGAGCAGTACTTC. Translating gives CASSQRPGREQYF.

The CDR3 DNA sequence: TGTGCCATCAGGGAAGGTGCTGGGGGCTACACCTTC. Encoded protein: CAIREGAGGYTF. The chain carries TRBV10-3 and TRBJ1-2; D unresolved. V was shortened by 6 bases and J by 8 bases, with 13 bases between the two germline ends. The CDR3 loop spans 12 amino acids. Germline V gene data show CDR1 as ENHRY and CDR2 as SYGVKD.

The chain uses TRBV5-1 and TRBJ1-1; tentatively, D is TRBD1 (6 bases). The CDR3 contains 15 residues. The germline CDR1 and CDR2 sequences are SGHRS and YFSETQ. V shed 4 bases and J shed 4 bases, with 17 bases lying between them. CDR3 amino acids: CASSTEQGRVTEAFF. The CDR3 DNA sequence: TGCGCCAGCAGCACGGAACAGGGTAGGGTCACTGAAGCTTTCTTT.

Of note for this clone: At the DNA level, this CDR3 is encoded by other sequences in the same sample as well. The chain combines TRBV18 with TRBJ2-5; D call uncertain. V lost 4 bases and J 1 base, leaving 4 bases between the germline ends. Germline V lookup: CDR1 KGHSH, CDR2 LQKENI. This CDR3 spans 12 amino acids. The CDR3 loop reads CASSRIQETQYF. The CDR3 nucleotides read TGTGCCAGCTCACGGATCCAAGAGACCCAGTACTTC.

This clone was observed a few times. The CDR3 reads CASRRSANEKLFF. DNA of the CDR3: TGTGCCAGCAGGCGGTCGGCTAATGAAAAACTGTTTTTT. This chain uses TRBV6-5 with TRBJ1-4; D not resolved. Germline V gives CDR1 MNHEY, CDR2 SVGAGI. This CDR3 region has 13 residues. V lost 6 bases and J lost 3, with 8 bases in between.